These 4 T cell receptor beta chains were sequenced from one sample in a study of shared clonotypes between healthy human individuals. Only in-frame clones appear in the TCRdb table, and some are missing; sequencing was by immunoSEQ multiplex PCR. The sample consists of 950,000 to 1,200,000 clones, roughly 80% of them appearing once. The sample consisted of memory CD4+ T cells from PBMCs. Sample subset: CD45RA-negative fraction. The receptors originated from a man younger than 30 in good health. Some clones in this sample may be carry-over from other donors' samples.

The chain joins TRBV18 to TRBJ1-1; D might be TRBD1 (6 bases). Germline CDR1 is KGHSH and CDR2 is LQKENI. V lost 6 bases to trimming and J lost 3 bases, with 14 bases between them. The CDR3 sequence is 14 residues long. CDR3 loop: CASSLLRGDTEAFF. As DNA, the CDR3 is TGTGCCAGCTCGTTGTTGAGGGGGGACACTGAAGCTTTCTTT. The whole variable domain, remainder taken from reference TRBV18 and TRBJ1-1, is NAGVMQNPRHLVRRRGQEARLRCSPMKGHSHVYWYRQLPEEGLKFMVYLQKENIIDESGMPKERFSAEFPKEGPSILRIQQVVRGDSAAYFCASSLLRGDTEAFFGQGTRLTVV.

The chain couples TRBV5-1 to TRBJ2-3; D gene uncertain. V lost 0 bases to trimming and J lost 6 bases, with 11 bases between them. Germline CDR1 and CDR2: SGHRS and YFSETQ. The CDR3 consists of 14 residues. In DNA form, the CDR3 reads TGCGCCAGCAGCTTGGTTGGCCTCCCTGATACGCAGTATTTT. The encoded protein is CASSLVGLPDTQYF.

The rearrangement uses TRBV28 and TRBJ1-5, with a weak D call TRBD1 (6 bases). V was trimmed by 10 bases and J by 6 bases, leaving 13 bases between them. Germline V CDR1 and CDR2: MDHEN, SYDVKM. The CDR3 totals 12 residues. CDR3 amino acids: CATTGGAQPQHF. The DNA for the CDR3 is TGTGCCACTACGGGGGGGGCTCAGCCCCAGCATTTT. Together with reference TRBV28 and TRBJ1-5, the CDR3 gives the full variable domain: DVKVTQSSRYLVKRTGEKVFLECVQDMDHENMFWYRQDPGLGLRLIYFSYDVKMKEKGDIPEGYSVSREKKERFSLILESASTNQTSMYLCATTGGAQPQHFGDGTRLSIL.

The chain has TRBV5-4 and TRBJ1-1, with TRBD1 identical over 9 bases. There are 16 residues in the CDR3. Trimming took 3 bases from V and 0 from J; bases not matched to a gene: 6. CDR1 is SGHNT and CDR2 is YYREEE in the germline V gene (reference sequence). In DNA, the CDR3 is TGTGCCAGCAGCTCGGACAGGGGAATCATGAACACTGAAGCTTTCTTT. Its protein is CASSSDRGIMNTEAFF. Full variable domain (missing parts from reference TRBV5-4 and TRBJ1-1): ETGVTQSPTHLIKTRGQQVTLRCSSQSGHNTVSWYQQALGQGPQFIFQYYREEENGRGNFPPRFSGLQFPNYSSELNVNALELDDSALYLCASSSDRGIMNTEAFFGQGTRLTVV.